This T cell receptor beta chain was identified during a study of shared clonotypes between healthy human individuals. At the level of the study: Each donor's CD4 naive and CD4 memory cells filled three plates apiece, CD8 naive two, and CD8 memory one. General study points: Several donors held about 5% of naive CD4 clonotypes in common. The study sampled only blood, and tissue repertoires likely differ.

All the donors were Caucasian adults who lived in Nashville, Tennessee. Trimming removed 3 bases from V and 4 bases from J, with 7 bases in between. The CDR3 has 11 amino acids. Germline V gene sequence: CDR1 DFQATT, CDR2 SNEGSKA (reference sequence). Profiling relied on immunoSEQ multiplex PCR, and the TCRdb table lists in-frame clones only, not all of them. The sample holds more than 900,000 clones, around 82% seen once. Comment on this clone: Its antigen remains unknown.

This sequence joins TRBV20-1 and TRBJ2-7; D unresolved. This receptor was identified in a man in his late teens or twenties in good health. Some clones in this sample may be carry-over from other donors' samples. The sample comprised memory CD4+ T cells from PBMCs. As for subset: CD45RA-negative fraction. CDR3 sequence: CSASTRYEQYF. The CDR3 bases are TGCAGTGCTAGTACACGGTACGAGCAGTACTTC.